This paragraph reports one T cell receptor beta chain. As yet, its antigen is unknown. Measured with immunoSEQ multiplex PCR; TCRdb has only the in-frame clones, and not every one. The sample records approximately 160,000 clones, 85% to 90% being singletons. The data originate from a study of cytomegalovirus exposure and HLA in healthy donors. Study findings and constraints: The study listed some 160 cytomegalovirus-associated TCR beta chains. In vitro checks showed that a few CMV-associated chains really do target CMV antigens. Usually a TCR sequence was rare, but some public TCRs were found in many donors.

The CDR3 is made up of 14 amino acids. Germline CDR1 is LNHDA and CDR2 is SQIVND (reference sequence). V lost 9 bases to trimming and J lost 7 bases; unmatched junction nucleotides: 11. The source is a woman younger than 35 in good health and CMV-seropositive. This rearrangement joins TRBV19 to TRBJ1-4, with 7 positions matching TRBD1. The sample comprised PBMCs. This chain's CDR3 is CASKQGSGVEKLFF. CDR3 DNA: TGTGCCAGCAAACAGGGGTCCGGTGTTGAAAAACTGTTTTTT.